Listed here are 31 T cell receptor beta chains from one sample, sequenced in a study of blood T cell repertoires in COVID-19. Assay: immunoSEQ multiplex PCR; the TCRdb copy retains only in-frame clones and omits some. The sample contains roughly 230,000 clones, roughly 84% of which appear only once. Sequenced: peripheral blood. The receptors derive from a woman aged 45 to 65 with acute or convalescent COVID-19.

The V and J genes are TRBV6-1 and TRBJ2-2; 7 positions match TRBD2. Losses at the gene ends were 1 base for V and 3 bases for J; bases not matched to a gene: 8. Looked up from germline, CDR1 is MNHNS and CDR2 is SASEGT. This CDR3 has 17 residues. CDR3 in DNA: TGTGCCAGCAGTGAAGGGGTTTGGCGGGGGTACACCGGGGAGCTGTTTTTT. Its translation: CASSEGVWRGYTGELFF.

This rearrangement joins TRBV7-9 to TRBJ1-3; no clear D gene. Trimming took off 5 bases at V and 4 bases at J, with 9 bases between the two ends. Germline assignment: CDR1 SEHNR and CDR2 FQNEAQ (reference sequence). This CDR3 region has 13 residues. The CDR3 DNA is TGTGCCAGCAGCCCCCCGTCCGGAAACACCATATATTTT. Amino acid sequence: CASSPPSGNTIYF.

This clone was detected only once. V and J are TRBV28 and TRBJ1-1; TRBD1 might be the D (5 bases). The V end lost 4 bases, the J end lost 4 bases, and 13 bases lay between the germline ends. Germline CDR1 and CDR2: MDHEN and SYDVKM. The CDR3 is made up of 14 amino acids. CDR3 residues: CASSSWKTVTEAFF. CDR3 nucleotides: TGTGCCAGCAGTTCCTGGAAGACAGTCACTGAAGCTTTCTTT.

The V and J genes are TRBV3-1 (or the pseudogene TRBV3-2) and TRBJ2-2, with TRBD1 as a possible D gene (5 bases). Germline loops: CDR1 LGHDT, CDR2 YNNKEL (reference sequence). V lost 1 base and J lost 1, with 7 bases in between. There are 15 residues in the CDR3. The DNA for the CDR3 is TGTGCCAGCAGCCAAGTTCAGGGGAACACCGGGGAGCTGTTTTTT. Translated, it gives CASSQVQGNTGELFF.

This rearrangement joins TRBV4-3 to TRBJ2-7; 12 bases fit TRBD1. J gave up 12 bases and V 0 bases, and 9 bases lay outside the gene matches. The CDR3 has 15 residues. Germline V gene sequence: CDR1 LGHNA, CDR2 YSLEER. CDR3 coding DNA: TGCGCCAGCAGCCAAGAGTCCGGGACAGGGGGCGGACTGTACTTC. Its protein product is CASSQESGTGGGLYF.

CDR3 coding DNA: TGTGCCAGTGGGACTAGCCGGGTCAATGAGCAGTTCTTC. Its translation: CASGTSRVNEQFF. The chain uses TRBV12-3 or TRBV12-4 and TRBJ2-1; 9 bases are a match to TRBD2. This CDR3 region has 13 residues. With 9 bases clipped from V and 6 bases from J, the junction kept 6 bases outside the gene matches.

The chain joins TRBV7-6 to TRBJ2-1, with 11 bases that match TRBD2. V dropped 5 bases and J dropped 6; count of bases not matched to a gene: 9. This CDR3 region has 16 residues. The V gene's germline CDR1 is SGHVS and CDR2 FNYEAQ. The CDR3 DNA reads TGTGCCAGCAGCCAATTAGCGGGAGGGCCGGGCAATGAGCAGTTCTTC. It encodes CASSQLAGGPGNEQFF.

This clone occurred a few times. V gene TRBV7-9 combines with J gene TRBJ1-2; D is possibly TRBD1 (6 bases). In germline, CDR1 is SEHNR, CDR2 FQNEAQ (reference sequence). V dropped 4 bases and J dropped 8 bases, with 14 bases sitting between them. This CDR3 is built from 13 residues. DNA of the CDR3: TGTGCCAGCAGCTCTTCTGGGGGCCGGGGCTACACCTTC. Encoded protein: CASSSSGGRGYTF.

A single count supports this clone. V and J are TRBV3-1 (or the pseudogene TRBV3-2) and TRBJ2-7; 9 nucleotides agree with TRBD1. Germline trimming cut 7 bases from V and 5 bases from J; bases unmatched to any gene: 9. This CDR3 is 14 amino acids long. Germline V gives CDR1 LGHDT, CDR2 YNNKEL (reference sequence). The CDR3 sequence: CASTLSTGGNEQYF. The DNA of the CDR3 is TGTGCCAGCACCCTCTCAACAGGGGGCAACGAGCAGTACTTC.

This clone was observed a few times. This sequence joins TRBV4-2 and TRBJ1-5; 8 positions match TRBD1. V lost 4 bases, J lost 5 bases, and 7 bases stayed unmatched. The germline V gene encodes CDR1 LGHNA and CDR2 YNFKEQ. The CDR3 length is 15 residues. The CDR3 is CASSPGRGPDQPQHF. In DNA, the CDR3 is TGTGCCAGCAGCCCGGGCAGGGGGCCGGATCAGCCCCAGCATTTT.

This clone was observed a handful of times. CDR3 sequence: CASSLAGPSNTGELFF. The CDR3 DNA reads as TGTGCCAGCAGCTTAGCGGGCCCATCGAACACCGGGGAGCTGTTTTTT. The chain links TRBV7-2 to TRBJ2-2; unclear D gene. The CDR3 loop spans 16 amino acids. Trimming left V 0 bases short and J 0 bases short, with 8 bases between. The germline V gene has CDR1 SGHTA and CDR2 FQGNSA. Complete variable domain (other parts from reference TRBV7-2 and TRBJ2-2): GAGVSQSPSNKVTEKGKDVELRCDPISGHTALYWYRQSLGQGLEFLIYFQGNSAPDKSGLPSDRFSAERTGGSVSTLTIQRTQQEDSAVYLCASSLAGPSNTGELFFGEGSRLTVL.

V and J are TRBV11-3 and TRBJ2-5, with D uncertain. Trimming removed 4 bases at V and 3 bases at J, with 3 bases between. This CDR3 comprises 11 residues. The germline V gene has CDR1 SGHNT and CDR2 YENEEA. The DNA for the CDR3 is TGTGCCAGCAGCTCAGAAGAGACCCAGTACTTC. Translated, it gives CASSSEETQYF.

This rearrangement joins TRBV11-2 to TRBJ2-5; 11 nucleotides match TRBD2. Germline CDR1 SGHAT, CDR2 FQNNGV. Losses at the gene ends were 0 bases for V and 0 bases for J; bases not matched to a gene: 9. This CDR3 is 19 amino acids long. The CDR3 DNA is TGTGCCAGCAGCTTAGATATCGGGGTAGCGGGGGGGCACCAAGAGACCCAGTACTTC. The encoded protein is CASSLDIGVAGGHQETQYF. Combining the CDR3 with reference TRBV11-2 and TRBJ2-5 gives the whole variable domain EAGVAQSPRYKIIEKRQSVAFWCNPISGHATLYWYQQILGQGPKLLIQFQNNGVVDDSQLPKDRFSAERLKGVDSTLKIQPAKLEDSAVYLCASSLDIGVAGGHQETQYFGPGTRLLVL.

The V and J genes are TRBV11-2 and TRBJ2-1; 9 nucleotides line up with TRBD1. This CDR3 has 16 amino acids. V gave up 4 bases and J gave up 4 bases; unmatched junction bases: 8. Germline loops: CDR1 SGHAT, CDR2 FQNNGV. In DNA form, the CDR3 reads TGTGCCAGCAGCTCCCCCCCGGGACAGGGATACAATGAGCAGTTCTTC. This encodes CASSSPPGQGYNEQFF. Full variable domain (remainder filled in from reference TRBV11-2 and TRBJ2-1): EAGVAQSPRYKIIEKRQSVAFWCNPISGHATLYWYQQILGQGPKLLIQFQNNGVVDDSQLPKDRFSAERLKGVDSTLKIQPAKLEDSAVYLCASSSPPGQGYNEQFFGPGTRLTVL.

J is TRBJ1-2 and V is TRBV29-1, with a weak D call TRBD1 (5 bases). Germline assignment: CDR1 SQVTM and CDR2 ANQGSEA. The CDR3 runs to 15 residues. V dropped 5 bases and J dropped 5 bases, with 21 bases sitting between them. The CDR3, as DNA: TGCAGCGTTCGCTCCCCCCTCGGGGGTGGATATGGCTACACCTTC. Translated: CSVRSPLGGGYGYTF.

This clone came up a few times. The V gene is TRBV30, the J gene TRBJ2-5; D is perhaps TRBD2 (6 bases). The CDR3 spans 12 residues. Germline V gene lookup returns CDR1 GTSNPN and CDR2 SVGIG (reference sequence). V lost 5 bases and J lost 5, with 12 bases in between. The CDR3 spells CAWATSRETQYF. CDR3 nucleotide sequence: TGTGCCTGGGCGACTAGTAGGGAGACCCAGTACTTC.

The chain combines TRBV2 with TRBJ2-7; 7 nucleotides line up with TRBD2. The ends lost 4 bases at V and 6 bases at J; junction bases unmatched: 3. Per germline, CDR1 SNHLY and CDR2 FYNNEI. The CDR3 runs 12 residues. CDR3 nucleotide sequence: TGTGCCAGCAGTGTGACTAGCTCCGAGCAGTACTTC. Its protein is CASSVTSSEQYF.

This clone was recorded only once. V and J are TRBV24-1 and TRBJ2-7, with a possible D match to TRBD2 (6 bases). Looked up from germline, CDR1 is KGHDR and CDR2 is SFDVKD. V was clipped by 12 bases and J by 0 bases, with 8 bases between them. The CDR3 loop spans 11 amino acids. CDR3 protein: CAAGSSYEQYF. The CDR3, as DNA: TGTGCCGCCGGGAGCTCCTACGAGCAGTACTTC.

The CDR3 DNA reads TGTGCCAGCAGAGAGGGGGCAGGCCAGCCCCAGCATTTT. Translation: CASREGAGQPQHF. The chain joins TRBV28 to TRBJ1-5; 7 bases align to TRBD1. Germline loops: CDR1 MDHEN, CDR2 SYDVKM. CDR3 length equals 13 residues. With 6 bases clipped from V and 7 bases from J, the junction kept 6 bases outside the gene matches.

The V and J genes are TRBV3-1 (or the pseudogene TRBV3-2) and TRBJ2-1; D perhaps matches TRBD1 (7 bases). The germline gives CDR1 LGHDT, CDR2 YNNKEL (reference sequence). Deletions cut 4 bases from V and 14 bases from J, with 12 bases between. There are 11 residues in the CDR3. This CDR3 reads CASSLEGAEFF. Written as DNA, the CDR3 is TGTGCCAGCAGCCTGGAGGGGGCCGAGTTCTTC.

The chain recombines TRBV7-2 with TRBJ1-2, with 7 bases fitting TRBD1. Germline V gene data show CDR1 as SGHTA and CDR2 as FQGNSA. J lost 5 bases, V lost 0 bases, and 9 bases had no gene match. CDR3 length equals 16 residues. CDR3 sequence (DNA): TGTGCCAGCAGCTTAGCCCCCCTGACAGGGAGGTATGGCTACACCTTC. Translation gives CASSLAPLTGRYGYTF.

The V and J genes are TRBV14 and TRBJ1-1, with 10 nucleotides matching TRBD1. Germline CDR1 SGHDN, CDR2 FVKESK. V trimming: 6 bases; J trimming: 4 bases; junction bases outside the gene matches: 2. The CDR3 is made up of 13 amino acids. CDR3 DNA sequence: TGTGCCAGCAGGCGACAGGGGGCCACTGAAGCTTTCTTT. It yields the protein CASRRQGATEAFF. The whole variable domain, remainder taken from reference TRBV14 and TRBJ1-1, is EAGVTQFPSHSVIEKGQTVTLRCDPISGHDNLYWYRRVMGKEIKFLLHFVKESKQDESGMPNNRFLAERTGGTYSTLKVQPAELEDSGVYFCASRRQGATEAFFGQGTRLTVV.

This clone came up a few times. This chain joins TRBV5-5 and TRBJ2-7; weak D call: TRBD1 (6 bases). The CDR3 has 14 amino acids. The germline V and J ends were trimmed by 3 bases and 0 bases, with 10 bases remaining between them. CDR1 and CDR2 from the germline V gene are SGHKS and YYEKEE (reference sequence). The CDR3 protein is CASSWGHSSYEQYF. CDR3 sequence (DNA): TGTGCCAGCAGCTGGGGACACAGCTCCTACGAGCAGTACTTC.

This clone showed up just once. In DNA form, the CDR3 reads TGTGCCAGCAGCTCCGCGGACAGGGGGCCTGGAAACACCATATATTTT. This codes for CASSSADRGPGNTIYF. This chain links TRBV28 with TRBJ1-3, with 11 bases that match TRBD1. Germline CDR1 is MDHEN and CDR2 is SYDVKM. J lost 2 bases, V lost 6 bases, and 6 bases had no gene match. This CDR3 region has 16 residues.

This chain connects TRBV30 to TRBJ1-4; possibly TRBD1 for D (6 bases). CDR1 is GTSNPN and CDR2 is SVGIG in the germline V gene (reference sequence). CDR3 length: 14 residues. Trimming took 0 bases from V and 8 from J, leaving 13 bases between them. The CDR3 reads CAWSVQGRGEKLFF. The CDR3 nucleotides read TGTGCCTGGAGTGTACAGGGAAGAGGCGAAAAACTGTTTTTT.

This chain uses TRBV19 with TRBJ1-2, with unresolved D. Trimming pared 1 base from V and 2 bases from J, leaving 8 bases between. CDR1 and CDR2 from the germline V gene are LNHDA and SQIVND (reference sequence). The CDR3 is made up of 14 amino acids. DNA for the CDR3: TGTGCCAGTAGTATAGCGAGAGGCAACTATGGCTACACCTTC. Its translation is CASSIARGNYGYTF.

This chain joins TRBV28 and TRBJ1-1; perhaps TRBD1 as D (5 bases). This CDR3 comprises 15 residues. V was trimmed by 6 bases and J by 4 bases, leaving 18 bases between them. Looked up from germline, CDR1 is MDHEN and CDR2 is SYDVKM. For the CDR3, the DNA is TGTGCCAGCAGGAGTTCAATCCGGGGGGGCACTGAAGCTTTCTTT. Translation gives CASRSSIRGGTEAFF.

The chain couples TRBV5-6 to TRBJ1-5; weak D call: TRBD1 (6 bases). The CDR3 runs to 15 residues. V was cut by 3 bases and J by 4 bases, with 14 bases left in between. Germline V gives CDR1 SGHDT, CDR2 YYEEEE. The CDR3 reads CASSSQGFWNQPQHF. In DNA form, the CDR3 reads TGTGCCAGCAGCTCCCAGGGGTTTTGGAATCAGCCCCAGCATTTT.

The chain has TRBV18 and TRBJ2-5; TRBD1 matches at 7 bases. The CDR3 sequence is 16 residues long. Germline trimming cut 5 bases from V and 1 base from J; bases unmatched to any gene: 10. CDR1 is KGHSH and CDR2 is LQKENI in the germline V gene. CDR3 region: CASSTTVGTAQETQYF. Here the CDR3 DNA reads TGTGCCAGCTCAACAACAGTCGGGACAGCCCAAGAGACCCAGTACTTC.

The CDR3 sequence is CASSYSPGGGSPLHF. The CDR3 bases are TGTGCCAGCAGTTACTCACCTGGGGGAGGGTCACCCCTCCACTTT. J is TRBJ1-6 and V is TRBV6-5, with a possible D match to TRBD1 (5 bases). Per the germline V gene, CDR1 is MNHEY and CDR2 is SVGAGI. CDR3 length: 15 residues. The V end was cut by 0 bases, the J end by 10 bases, with 13 bases between.

This chain joins TRBV7-2 and TRBJ2-2, with D possibly TRBD2 on 5 matching bases. Germline CDR1 SGHTA, CDR2 FQGNSA. The germline V and J ends were trimmed by 5 bases and 13 bases, with 26 bases remaining between them. This CDR3 region has 16 residues. Written as DNA, the CDR3 is TGTGCCAGCAGCGCAGGCCCAATAGGGTCGAGCGGTCGGCTGTTTTTT. Its translation is CASSAGPIGSSGRLFF.